Following are 20 T cell receptor beta chains from one sample sequenced in a study of cytomegalovirus exposure and HLA in healthy donors. Amplification used 60 Vbeta primers and 13 Jbeta primers. Data came from immunoSEQ multiplex PCR; TCRdb stores just in-frame clones and leaves some out. The sample has approximately 130,000 clones; roughly four fifths are singletons. The specimen was PBMCs. These receptors were collected from a woman aged 40-49 years in good health and CMV-seropositive.

J is TRBJ2-3 and V is TRBV2; D possibly corresponds to TRBD2 (5 bases). In germline, CDR1 is SNHLY, CDR2 FYNNEI. This CDR3 region has 14 residues. Between the trimmed V and J ends, which lost 6 bases and 1 base, there was a span of 11 bases. The chain's CDR3 is CASRDFYGTDTQYF. Written as DNA, the CDR3 is TGTGCCAGCAGGGACTTCTACGGCACAGATACGCAGTATTTT.

The chain combines TRBV5-1 with TRBJ2-2; 7 positions agree with TRBD1. J lost 3 bases, V lost 8 bases, and 10 bases had no gene match. The CDR3 extends over 15 amino acids. Germline V gene sequence: CDR1 SGHRS, CDR2 YFSETQ. This chain's CDR3 is CASRQGIGHTGELFF. Here the CDR3 DNA reads TGCGCCAGTCGACAGGGTATCGGTCACACCGGGGAGCTGTTTTTT.

This rearrangement joins TRBV7-6 to TRBJ2-7, with 9 bases identical to TRBD1. CDR1 is SGHVS, CDR2 FNYEAQ, per germline. The J segment lost 2 bases and the V segment lost 1 base, leaving 3 bases of the junction unmatched. CDR3 length: 15 residues. The CDR3 protein is CASSLDDRGTYEQYF. The DNA of the CDR3 is TGTGCCAGCAGCTTAGACGACAGGGGGACCTACGAGCAGTACTTC.

This clone was seen only a few times. Here the CDR3 DNA reads TGTGCCAGCACTCCCCAGGGGATTGAAGCTTTCTTT. Its translation is CASTPQGIEAFF. The chain couples TRBV6-1 to TRBJ1-1, with D possibly TRBD1 on 6 matching bases. Germline V gene lookup returns CDR1 MNHNS and CDR2 SASEGT. The CDR3 length is 12 residues. Between the trimmed V and J ends, which lost 7 bases and 7 bases, there was a span of 13 bases.

This clone was observed a single time. The rearrangement joins TRBV5-1 to TRBJ1-6; 7 bases agree with TRBD1. The CDR3 covers 14 residues. The V gene end was trimmed by 5 bases and the J gene end by 11 bases; junction bases not matched to a gene: 10. Germline V gives CDR1 SGHRS, CDR2 YFSETQ. This chain's CDR3 is CASSSTGADAPLHF. CDR3 DNA sequence: TGCGCCAGCAGTTCTACAGGGGCGGATGCACCCCTCCACTTT.

The chain couples TRBV12-2 to TRBJ2-7; TRBD2, as called in the table, went unchecked against the DNA. TRBV12-2 is an annotated pseudogene. This CDR3 has 20 residues. The DNA of the CDR3 is TGTGCAAGTCGCTTAATACAAATGGGGACTAGCGGGTTTCGTGACTCCGAGCAGTACTTC. Its translation is CASRLIQMGTSGFRDSEQYF.

The rearrangement joins TRBV30 to TRBJ1-1; D uncertain. Trimming took off 0 bases at V and 6 bases at J, with 11 bases between the two ends. This CDR3 is built from 13 residues. Germline values: CDR1 GTSNPN, CDR2 SVGIG (reference sequence). In nucleotides, the CDR3 is TGTGCCTGGAGTGTAGAGGCGAGACCTGAAGCTTTCTTT. Its protein is CAWSVEARPEAFF.

The chain combines TRBV10-1 with TRBJ2-3; 10 nucleotides agree with TRBD2. With V trimmed by 4 bases and J by 4 bases, 8 bases remained unmatched. The CDR3 consists of 16 residues. Per the germline V gene, CDR1 is WNHNN and CDR2 is SYGVQD (reference sequence). DNA for the CDR3: TGCGCCAGCAGTGCCCTGACTAGCGGGCCCGCAGATACGCAGTATTTT. Protein: CASSALTSGPADTQYF.

The chain couples TRBV9 to TRBJ2-5; 10 positions agree with TRBD1. Germline-derived CDR1 and CDR2 are SGDLS and YYNGEE. This CDR3 comprises 14 residues. The trim removed 7 bases at V and 4 bases at J, leaving 7 bases unmatched. DNA for the CDR3: TGTGCCAGCTCCCGGGACAGGGGCGTAGAGACCCAGTACTTC. Protein product: CASSRDRGVETQYF.

CDR3 nucleotide sequence: TGTGCCAGCAGCCAAGATGGGGGTTGGGGGGGCCGGGAAGAGACCCAGTACTTC. It encodes CASSQDGGWGGREETQYF. This chain links TRBV4-2 with TRBJ2-5, with D perhaps matching TRBD2 (7 bases). This CDR3 comprises 18 residues. Trimming pared 0 bases from V and 3 bases from J, leaving 20 bases between. Germline V gives CDR1 LGHNA, CDR2 YNFKEQ.

The table lists this clone with a count of one. V gene TRBV7-9 combines with J gene TRBJ2-5, with TRBD1 identical over 12 bases. This CDR3 contains 17 residues. Trimming at V came to 4 bases and at J to 4 bases, leaving 10 bases not matched to a gene. CDR1 is SEHNR and CDR2 is FQNEAQ in the germline V gene (reference sequence). CDR3 protein: CASSSWDRGQLRETQYF. CDR3 DNA sequence: TGTGCCAGCAGCTCTTGGGACAGGGGGCAATTGCGAGAGACCCAGTACTTC.

The chain combines TRBV6-1 with TRBJ2-7, with TRBD1 matching 9 bases. The CDR3 is 15 amino acids. The ends lost 4 bases at V and 4 bases at J; junction bases unmatched: 8. Germline CDR1 MNHNS, CDR2 SASEGT. CDR3 bases: TGTGCCAGCAGTGTTACAGGGGGCGGTGGGTACGAGCAGTACTTC. Amino acid sequence: CASSVTGGGGYEQYF.

The V and J genes are TRBV5-1 and TRBJ1-1; D gene uncertain. V lost 0 bases and J 2 bases, leaving 11 bases between the germline ends. Germline-derived CDR1 and CDR2 are SGHRS and YFSETQ. CDR3 size: 15 residues. The CDR3 nucleotides are TGCGCCAGCAGCTTGGTTCGGGGAACAAACACTGAAGCTTTCTTT. This encodes CASSLVRGTNTEAFF.

J is TRBJ2-5 and V is TRBV14, with D unclear. CDR1 is SGHDN, CDR2 FVKESK, per germline. The ends were cut back, 4 bases at V and 5 bases at J, with 5 bases in the middle. The CDR3 has 11 amino acids. The CDR3 DNA follows: TGTGCCAGCAGCCCCCGGGAGACCCAGTACTTC. This encodes CASSPRETQYF.

The chain combines TRBV7-2 with TRBJ1-1; 9 bases match TRBD1. Germline V lookup: CDR1 SGHTA, CDR2 FQGNSA. The junction had 6 bases not matched to a gene; V was cut back by 5 bases and J by 5 bases. The CDR3 extends over 14 amino acids. In DNA, the CDR3 is TGTGCCAGCAGCCAAGGACAGGGGAGGACTGAAGCTTTCTTT. Translating it yields CASSQGQGRTEAFF.

The chain joins TRBV7-9 to TRBJ1-1; D is perhaps TRBD1 (5 bases). V shed 3 bases and J shed 5 bases, with 10 bases lying between them. Germline V gives CDR1 SEHNR, CDR2 FQNEAQ (reference sequence). This CDR3 comprises 13 residues. CDR3 sequence (DNA): TGTGCCAGCAGCTTTCTGGGGGGGACTGAAGCTTTCTTT. Protein: CASSFLGGTEAFF.

V usage is TRBV10-3 and J usage is TRBJ1-1; the D is unclear. CDR3 length: 13 amino acids. Germline values: CDR1 ENHRY, CDR2 SYGVKD. Trimming left V 3 bases short and J 5 bases short, with 10 bases between. CDR3 residues: CAISEREKTEAFF. The CDR3 DNA sequence: TGTGCCATCAGTGAAAGGGAGAAGACTGAAGCTTTCTTT.

The rearrangement links TRBV23-1 to TRBJ2-7; perhaps TRBD1 as D (6 bases). TRBV23-1 is marked as an open reading frame, function uncertain. The CDR3 is 15 residues long. Trimming cost V 7 bases and J 4 bases, with 20 bases left between them. CDR3 sequence reads: CASTPRPEGVYEQYF. DNA for the CDR3: TGCGCCAGCACTCCCCGCCCAGAGGGGGTTTACGAGCAGTACTTC.

V usage is TRBV2 and J usage is TRBJ2-3, with a weak D call TRBD1 (6 bases). Germline values: CDR1 SNHLY, CDR2 FYNNEI. Trimming left V 6 bases short and J 3 bases short, with 10 bases between. The CDR3 loop spans 13 amino acids. The CDR3 DNA sequence: TGTGCCAGCAGGAAGGGGGAAACAGATACGCAGTATTTT. It encodes CASRKGETDTQYF.

The chain recombines TRBV18 with TRBJ1-4; D not resolved. Trimming took off 3 bases at V and 1 base at J, with 9 bases between the two ends. The CDR3 extends over 15 amino acids. Germline V gene sequence: CDR1 KGHSH, CDR2 LQKENI. The CDR3 reads CASSPFSGTNEKLFF. CDR3 nucleotide sequence: TGTGCCAGCTCACCGTTCAGTGGAACTAATGAAAAACTGTTTTTT.